These 9 T cell receptor beta chains share one sample of origin, sequenced in a study of cytotoxic CD8 clonotypes in ibrutinib-treated CLL. Some clones are missing from TCRdb's copy, which holds only in-frame ones; the method was immunoSEQ multiplex PCR. The sample lists approximately 330,000 clones; roughly 79% were seen once. This sample comprised PBMCs, obtained before ibrutinib treatment. The source of these receptors is a human donor with chronic lymphocytic leukemia.

This clone has only one observation. This chain links TRBV30 with TRBJ1-4; D might be TRBD1 (5 bases). The CDR3 length is 13 residues. Deletions cut 0 bases from V and 7 bases from J, with 9 bases between. Germline loops: CDR1 GTSNPN, CDR2 SVGIG (reference sequence). The CDR3 spells CAWSVQGVEKLFF. The CDR3 coding sequence is TGTGCCTGGAGTGTACAAGGGGTTGAAAAACTGTTTTTT. The whole variable domain, filled in from reference TRBV30 and TRBJ1-4, reads SQTIHQWPATLVQPVGSPLSLECTVEGTSNPNLYWYRQAAGRGLQLLFYSVGIGQISSEVPQNLSASRPQDRQFILSSKKLLLSDSGFYLCAWSVQGVEKLFFGSGTQLSVL.

This clone was seen only a few times. V usage is TRBV7-2 and J usage is TRBJ1-5; no clear D gene. The ends were cut back, 2 bases at V and 6 bases at J, with 5 bases in the middle. CDR3 length equals 12 residues. Germline assignment: CDR1 SGHTA and CDR2 FQGNSA. CDR3 DNA: TGTGCCAGCAGCTTATTGGGTCAGCCCCAGCATTTT. Protein product: CASSLLGQPQHF.

In its sample, this clone was seen a few times. V and J are TRBV7-3 and TRBJ1-1; D unclear. Per the germline V gene, CDR1 is SGHTA and CDR2 is FQGTGA. The CDR3 totals 13 residues. V lost 1 base and J lost 1, with 4 bases in between. CDR3 DNA: TGTGCCAGCAGCTTAAGTGCGAACACTGAAGCTTTCTTT. It specifies CASSLSANTEAFF.

V is TRBV29-1 and J is TRBJ2-7; 7 bases map to TRBD2. J lost 0 bases, V lost 4 bases, and 3 bases had no gene match. The CDR3 loop spans 13 amino acids. Germline V gene sequence: CDR1 SQVTM, CDR2 ANQGSEA. The CDR3 nucleotides are TGCAGCGTTGCGGGACTAAGCTCCTACGAGCAGTACTTC. It specifies CSVAGLSSYEQYF.

This clone showed up just a few times. This chain connects TRBV27 to TRBJ2-7, with 8 bases identical to TRBD2. CDR3 length: 14 residues. The germline CDR1 and CDR2 sequences are MNHEY and SMNVEV (reference sequence). The ends lost 4 bases at V and 3 bases at J; junction bases unmatched: 5. The CDR3 here is CASSYSGKGYEQYF. The CDR3 bases are TGTGCCAGCAGTTATAGCGGGAAGGGCTACGAGCAGTACTTC.

V and J are TRBV5-1 and TRBJ2-1; D possibly uses TRBD1 or TRBD2 (6 bases each). The CDR3 covers 14 residues. CDR1 and CDR2 (germline): SGHRS, YFSETQ. The V end was cut by 3 bases, the J end by 6 bases, with 13 bases between. The CDR3: CASSSRPGANEQFF. In nucleotides, the CDR3 is TGCGCCAGCAGCTCCCGGCCGGGGGCCAATGAGCAGTTCTTC.

The chain joins TRBV18 to TRBJ2-7, with D unresolved. The CDR3 runs 14 residues. Germline assignment: CDR1 KGHSH and CDR2 LQKENI. Trimming cost V 3 bases and J 2 bases, with 11 bases left between them. Here the CDR3 reads CASSPGASTYEQYF. CDR3 coding DNA: TGTGCCAGCTCACCGGGCGCCTCTACCTACGAGCAGTACTTC.

This rearrangement joins TRBV28 to TRBJ1-2; TRBD1 might be the D (5 bases). CDR3 length: 18 amino acids. Germline V gene data show CDR1 as MDHEN and CDR2 as SYDVKM. V was clipped by 10 bases and J by 3 bases, with 30 bases between them. CDR3: CATPSKEDSPRFDYGYTF. CDR3 in DNA: TGTGCCACCCCCTCGAAGGAAGACAGCCCCAGATTCGACTATGGCTACACCTTC.

This sequence joins TRBV10-1 and TRBJ2-2; tentative D call: TRBD2 (5 bases). This CDR3 comprises 14 residues. Germline CDR1 WNHNN, CDR2 SYGVQD (reference sequence). Trimming shortened V by 2 bases and J by 6 bases, and 10 bases separated the two germline ends. The DNA of the CDR3 is TGCGCCAGCAGTGAGGGTAGCGCTGCCGGGGAGCTGTTTTTT. Translating it yields CASSEGSAAGELFF.